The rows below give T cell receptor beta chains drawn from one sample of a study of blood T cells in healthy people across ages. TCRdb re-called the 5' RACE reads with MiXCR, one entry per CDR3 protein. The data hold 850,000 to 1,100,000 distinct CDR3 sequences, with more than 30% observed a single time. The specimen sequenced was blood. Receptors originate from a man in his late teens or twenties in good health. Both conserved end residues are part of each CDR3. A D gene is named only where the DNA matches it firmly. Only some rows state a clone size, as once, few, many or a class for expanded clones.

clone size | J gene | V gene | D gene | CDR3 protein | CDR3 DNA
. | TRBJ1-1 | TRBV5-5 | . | CASSLPGGRNTEAFF | TGTGCCAGCAGCTTGCCTGGGGGGAGGAACACTGAAGCTTTCTTT
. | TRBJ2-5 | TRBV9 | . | CASSGTALLTETQYF | TGTGCCAGCAGCGGTACGGCCCTCTTGACGGAGACCCAGTACTTC
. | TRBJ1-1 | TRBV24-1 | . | CATSDPYGTEAFF | TGTGCCACCAGTGACCCGTACGGCACTGAAGCTTTCTTT
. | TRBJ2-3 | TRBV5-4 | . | CASSLDLVASDTQYF | TGTGCCAGCAGCTTGGATCTCGTCGCCTCAGATACGCAGTATTTT
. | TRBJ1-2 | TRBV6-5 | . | CASSQGTSGYTF | TGTGCCAGCAGCCAGGGGACGTCAGGCTACACCTTC
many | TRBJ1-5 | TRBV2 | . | CASSRDNNQPQHF | TGTGCCAGCAGTAGGGACAACAATCAGCCCCAGCATTTT
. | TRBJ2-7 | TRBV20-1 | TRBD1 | CSARTGQGSEQYF | TGCAGTGCTAGGACAGGACAGGGGAGCGAGCAGTACTTC
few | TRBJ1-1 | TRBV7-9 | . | CASSRDPTEAFF | TGTGCCAGCAGCCGGGACCCCACTGAAGCTTTCTTT
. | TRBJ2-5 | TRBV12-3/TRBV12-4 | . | CASSPGTGRMGETQYF | TGTGCCAGCAGCCCCGGCACAGGGCGGATGGGAGAGACCCAGTACTTC
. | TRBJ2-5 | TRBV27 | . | CASSVLGKYQETQYF | TGTGCCAGCAGCGTTCTGGGGAAGTACCAAGAGACCCAGTACTTC
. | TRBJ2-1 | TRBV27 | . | CASSLSSGRAVYNEQFF | TGTGCCAGCAGTCTCTCCAGCGGGCGGGCCGTATACAATGAGCAGTTCTTC
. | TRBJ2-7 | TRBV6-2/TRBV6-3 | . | CASSYVHRDEQYF | TGTGCCAGCAGTTACGTCCATCGCGACGAGCAGTACTTC
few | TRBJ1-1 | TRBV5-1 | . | CASSAMNTEAFF | TGCGCCAGCAGCGCGATGAACACTGAAGCTTTCTTT
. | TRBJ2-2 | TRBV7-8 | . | CASRPGPQNTGELFF | TGTGCCAGCAGGCCGGGACCGCAAAACACCGGGGAGCTGTTTTTT
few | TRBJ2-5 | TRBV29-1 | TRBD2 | CSVEDRGNPGGRETQYF | TGCAGCGTTGAAGATCGCGGGAATCCGGGGGGTCGAGAGACCCAGTACTTC
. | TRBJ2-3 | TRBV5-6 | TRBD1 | CASSSDRGLSTDTQYF | TGTGCCAGCAGCAGCGACAGGGGATTGAGCACAGATACGCAGTATTTT
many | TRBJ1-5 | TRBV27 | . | CASSPSRSYSNQPQHF | TGTGCCAGCAGTCCCTCCCGATCGTATAGCAATCAGCCCCAGCATTTT
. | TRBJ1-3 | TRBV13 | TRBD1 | CASSEEEGASGNTIYF | TGTGCCAGCAGCGAAGAGGAGGGGGCCTCTGGAAACACCATATATTTT
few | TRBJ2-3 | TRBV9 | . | CASSAEGGGGTDTQYF | TGTGCCAGCAGCGCCGAGGGCGGGGGCGGCACAGATACGCAGTATTTT
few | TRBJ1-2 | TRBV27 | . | CASSSSYRISNYGYTF | TGTGCCAGCAGTTCCAGCTACAGGATCTCCAACTATGGCTACACCTTC
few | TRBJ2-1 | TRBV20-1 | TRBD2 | CSARAASGVNEQFF | TGCAGTGCTAGAGCGGCTAGCGGGGTCAATGAGCAGTTCTTC
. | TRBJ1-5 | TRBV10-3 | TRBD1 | CAISGDRQPQHF | TGTGCCATCAGTGGGGACAGACAGCCCCAGCATTTT
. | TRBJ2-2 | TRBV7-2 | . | CASTTGPSNTGELFF | TGTGCCAGCACCACCGGACCATCGAACACCGGGGAGCTGTTTTTT
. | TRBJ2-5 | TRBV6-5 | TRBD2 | CASRDTSGSIGKTQYF | TGTGCCAGCAGGGATACTAGCGGGAGTATCGGGAAGACCCAGTACTTC
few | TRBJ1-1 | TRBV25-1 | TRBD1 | CASSDRTGENTEAFF | TGTGCCAGCAGTGACCGGACAGGGGAGAACACTGAAGCTTTCTTT
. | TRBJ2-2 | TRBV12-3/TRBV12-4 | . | CASTITGRGTGELFF | TGTGCCAGCACCATAACAGGGAGGGGAACCGGGGAGCTGTTTTTT
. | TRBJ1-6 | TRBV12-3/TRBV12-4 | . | CASSPGSITYNSPLHF | TGTGCCAGCAGCCCGGGCTCGATAACCTATAATTCACCCCTCCACTTT
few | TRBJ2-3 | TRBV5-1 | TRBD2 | CASSITRTRTLSSTDTQYF | TGCGCCAGCAGCATCACCCGGACTAGAACCTTATCTAGCACAGATACGCAGTATTTT
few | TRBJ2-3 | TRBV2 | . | CASSALQNTDTQYF | TGTGCCAGCAGTGCTCTCCAGAACACAGATACGCAGTATTTT
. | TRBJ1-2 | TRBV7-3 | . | CASSSTRQESYGYTF | TGTGCCAGCAGCTCAACCAGACAGGAATCCTATGGTTACACCTTC
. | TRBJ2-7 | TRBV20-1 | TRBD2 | CSAKLAVSYEQYF | TGCAGTGCTAAACTAGCGGTCTCCTACGAGCAGTACTTC
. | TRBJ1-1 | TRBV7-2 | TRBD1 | CASSLDGTGETEAFF | TGTGCCAGCAGCTTGGATGGGACAGGGGAAACTGAAGCTTTCTTT
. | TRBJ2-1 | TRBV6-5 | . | CTSSRTDDNEQFF | TGTACCAGCAGCCGGACGGATGACAATGAGCAGTTCTTC
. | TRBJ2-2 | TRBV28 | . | CASETTGYPGELFF | TGTGCCAGCGAAACCACAGGGTACCCCGGGGAGCTGTTTTTT
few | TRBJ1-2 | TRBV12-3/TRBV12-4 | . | CASSFEGIRGYTF | TGTGCCAGCAGTTTTGAGGGCATTAGGGGCTACACCTTC
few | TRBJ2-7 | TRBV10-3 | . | CAISRGTGNDEQYF | TGTGCCATCAGCCGAGGAACAGGGAATGACGAGCAGTACTTC
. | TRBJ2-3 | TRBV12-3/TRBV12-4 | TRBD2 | CASTQTGGDTQYF | TGTGCCAGCACCCAGACGGGGGGGGATACGCAGTATTTT
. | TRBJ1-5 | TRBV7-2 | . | CASSLHRVQPQHF | TGTGCCAGCAGCTTGCACAGGGTCCAGCCCCAGCATTTT
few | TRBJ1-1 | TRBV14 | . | CASSQDRGRSHTEAFF | TGTGCCAGCAGCCAAGACAGGGGACGGTCTCACACTGAAGCTTTCTTT
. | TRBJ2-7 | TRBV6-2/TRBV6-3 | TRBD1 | CASSFPPGTGHYEQYF | TGTGCCAGCAGTTTCCCCCCCGGGACAGGACACTACGAGCAGTACTTC
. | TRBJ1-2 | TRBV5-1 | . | CASSASGLSNYGYTF | TGCGCCAGCAGCGCATCAGGGTTGAGTAACTATGGCTACACCTTC
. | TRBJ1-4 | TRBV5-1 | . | CASSPVGAINEKLFF | TGCGCCAGCAGCCCAGTGGGTGCGATTAATGAAAAACTGTTTTTT
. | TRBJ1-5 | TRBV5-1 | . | CASSLGGKNRPQHF | TGCGCCAGCAGCTTGGGAGGGAAGAATCGGCCCCAGCATTTT
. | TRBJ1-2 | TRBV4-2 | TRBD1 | CASSLEHRGSGLNYGYTF | TGTGCCAGCAGCCTAGAACACAGGGGATCCGGACTTAACTATGGCTACACCTTC
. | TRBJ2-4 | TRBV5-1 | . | CASSLGPGEIAKNIQYF | TGCGCCAGCAGCTTGGGGCCAGGGGAAATAGCCAAAAACATTCAGTACTTC
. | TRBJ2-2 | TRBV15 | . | CATSRDRLTQNTGELFF | TGTGCCACCAGCAGGGACCGTCTCACCCAAAACACCGGGGAGCTGTTTTTT
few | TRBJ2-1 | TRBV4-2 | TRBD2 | CASSQVQLAGAPPNEQFF | TGTGCCAGCAGCCAAGTTCAGCTAGCGGGGGCTCCCCCCAATGAGCAGTTCTTC
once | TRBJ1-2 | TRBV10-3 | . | CASSGGQGDGYTF | TGTGCCAGCAGTGGAGGTCAGGGAGATGGCTACACCTTC